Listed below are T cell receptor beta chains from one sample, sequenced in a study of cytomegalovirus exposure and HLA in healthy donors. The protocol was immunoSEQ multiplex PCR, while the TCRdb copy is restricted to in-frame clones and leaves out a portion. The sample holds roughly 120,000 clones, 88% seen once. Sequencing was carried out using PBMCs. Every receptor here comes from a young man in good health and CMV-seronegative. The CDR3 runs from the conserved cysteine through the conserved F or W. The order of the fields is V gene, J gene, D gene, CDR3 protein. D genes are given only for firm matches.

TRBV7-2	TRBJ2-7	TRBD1	CASRRAGQAYEQYF
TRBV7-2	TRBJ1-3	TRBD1	CASSPSRGTGTIYF
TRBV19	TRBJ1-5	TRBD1	CASSSLGQGAYQPQHF
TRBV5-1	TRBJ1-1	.	CASSPPGRTDFLNTEAFF
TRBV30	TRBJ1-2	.	CAWSVLVGYGYTF
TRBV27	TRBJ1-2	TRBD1	CASSLSQTGSYGYTF
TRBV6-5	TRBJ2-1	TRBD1	CASRSTGGRVNEQFF
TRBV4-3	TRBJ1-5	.	CASSQEPTEDISPQHF
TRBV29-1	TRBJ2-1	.	CSVGGVLVLEQFF
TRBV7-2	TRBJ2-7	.	CASSLNGGTGAYEQYF
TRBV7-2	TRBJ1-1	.	CASSPQENTEAFF
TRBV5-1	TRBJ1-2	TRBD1	CASSPRDSNYGYTF
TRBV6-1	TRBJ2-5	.	CASSEDRGFQETQYF